The present T cell receptor (beta chain) was sequenced within a study of blood T cell repertoires in COVID-19. The wider study: The study drew acute and convalescent COVID-19 samples from the United States, Italy and Spain. PBMCs, B-cell-depleted T cells, or T cells were the source of the cDNA or gDNA that made up the material.

Sequencing was performed with immunoSEQ multiplex PCR; in TCRdb, only in-frame clones are kept and a portion is missing. The repertoire holds approximately 230,000 clones, with more than 70% as singletons. Germline V gene lookup returns CDR1 LGHDT and CDR2 YNNKEL (reference sequence). The ends were cut back, 4 bases at V and 7 bases at J, with 19 bases in the middle. The CDR3 consists of 16 residues. The J gene is TRBJ2-2, the V gene TRBV3-1 (or the pseudogene TRBV3-2); D possibly corresponds to TRBD1 (6 bases). Sequencing was done on a sample of peripheral blood. This receptor was obtained from a woman aged 30 to 39 with COVID-19, enrolled during active disease. CDR3 DNA sequence: TGTGCCAGCAGCCGGACAAAACAGGGCTCTAGCGGGGAGCTGTTTTTT. This sequence encodes CASSRTKQGSSGELFF.